The 26 T cell receptor beta chains presented below share a single source sample, sequenced in a study of blood T cell repertoires in COVID-19. TCRdb keeps only in-frame clones here, not all; method: immunoSEQ multiplex PCR. Of about 220,000 clones listed, 65% to 85% are singletons. The sample taken for sequencing was PBMCs or T cells enriched from blood (not recorded which). These receptors were taken from a woman between 40 and 55 years old who had recovered from COVID-19.

The chain is built from TRBV19 and TRBJ2-5; TRBD2 agrees at 14 bases. Trimming cost V 3 bases and J 2 bases; bases outside gene matches: 8. Germline V lookup: CDR1 LNHDA, CDR2 SQIVND (reference sequence). This CDR3 has 18 amino acids. The CDR3 DNA reads TGTGCCAGTAGTATTATAGGGACTAGCGGGAGTGGGCAAGAGACCCAGTACTTC. As protein: CASSIIGTSGSGQETQYF.

This clone has a single count. This chain links TRBV9 with TRBJ1-6; the match to TRBD1 covers 8 bases. From germline, CDR1 is SGDLS and CDR2 YYNGEE. The J segment lost 7 bases and the V segment lost 5 bases, leaving 5 bases of the junction unmatched. This CDR3 region has 14 residues. The CDR3 nucleotides are TGTGCCAGCAGTTCCGGGACAGGAAATTCACCCCTCCACTTT. Its translation: CASSSGTGNSPLHF.

This chain connects TRBV9 to TRBJ2-3; TRBD2 aligns across 10 bases. This CDR3 has 17 amino acids. V lost 6 bases to trimming and J lost 1 base; unmatched junction nucleotides: 11. Germline V CDR1 and CDR2: SGDLS, YYNGEE. In DNA, the CDR3 is TGTGCCAGCACCGGGGGACTAGCGTATCCGGGCACAGATACGCAGTATTTT. It specifies CASTGGLAYPGTDTQYF.

The J gene is TRBJ2-1, the V gene TRBV5-4, with TRBD2 identical over 10 bases. The V gene's germline CDR1 is SGHNT and CDR2 YYREEE (reference sequence). CDR3 size: 16 residues. Trimming cost V 0 bases and J 9 bases; bases outside gene matches: 9. The CDR3 reads CASSLASSGSSPEQFF. CDR3 coding DNA: TGTGCCAGCAGCTTGGCCTCTAGCGGGAGTTCGCCTGAGCAGTTCTTC.

The J gene is TRBJ1-5, the V gene TRBV28, with unresolved D. Germline CDR1 reads MDHEN; CDR2 reads SYDVKM. V lost 7 bases and J lost 0, with 16 bases in between. The CDR3 has 16 residues. The CDR3 reads CASTNRGWYSNQPQHF. For the CDR3, the DNA is TGTGCCAGCACGAACCGAGGTTGGTATAGCAATCAGCCCCAGCATTTT. The variable domain in full, with the rest retrieved from reference TRBV28 and TRBJ1-5, is DVKVTQSSRYLVKRTGEKVFLECVQDMDHENMFWYRQDPGLGLRLIYFSYDVKMKEKGDIPEGYSVSREKKERFSLILESASTNQTSMYLCASTNRGWYSNQPQHFGDGTRLSIL.

The chain recombines TRBV4-1 with TRBJ2-1; 13 nucleotides match TRBD2. CDR1 and CDR2 from the germline V gene are MGHRA and YSYEKL. CDR3 length: 15 amino acids. The junction had 3 bases not matched to a gene; V was cut back by 1 base and J by 9 bases. CDR3: CASSQGTSGRGEQFF. The CDR3 DNA is TGCGCCAGCAGCCAAGGGACTAGCGGGAGAGGTGAGCAGTTCTTC.

The genes are TRBV7-2 and TRBJ2-1; D is possibly TRBD1 (6 bases). Germline lookup yields CDR1 SGHTA and CDR2 FQGNSA. The V gene lost 5 bases and the J gene lost 8 bases, with 13 bases spanning the gap. This CDR3 is 13 amino acids long. The CDR3 bases are TGTGCCAGCAGCACCGGACAGTCCCATGAGCAGTTCTTC. This gives the protein CASSTGQSHEQFF.

The chain combines TRBV19 with TRBJ1-1; D is unresolved. The CDR3 contains 11 residues. From germline, CDR1 is LNHDA and CDR2 SQIVND (reference sequence). V lost 6 bases to trimming and J lost 3 bases, with 5 bases between them. The CDR3 region is CASRYHTEAFF. In DNA form, the CDR3 reads TGTGCCAGTAGGTATCACACTGAAGCTTTCTTT.

Turning to this clone: This sequence is one base from a far larger clone and is likely a read error. The chain employs TRBV4-3 and TRBJ1-3; weak D call: TRBD1 (5 bases). Germline CDR1 and CDR2: LGHNA and YSLEER. The CDR3 covers 17 residues. Trimming removed 3 bases at V and 1 base at J, with 16 bases between. CDR3 residues: CASSHRVGGRSGNTIYF. In DNA, the CDR3 is TGCGCCAGCAGCCATAGGGTGGGGGGGAGGTCTGGAAACACCATATATTTT.

V and J are TRBV9 and TRBJ1-1, with TRBD1 identical over 8 bases. Germline values: CDR1 SGDLS, CDR2 YYNGEE. The CDR3 runs to 14 residues. Trimming removed 0 bases from V and 10 bases from J; junction bases left unmatched: 8. The CDR3 region is CASSVDAGGLGAFF. For the CDR3, the DNA is TGTGCCAGCAGCGTAGATGCAGGGGGCCTGGGAGCTTTCTTT.

The rearrangement uses TRBV27 and TRBJ2-2, with TRBD2 matching over 11 bases. CDR3 length equals 20 residues. Trimming took 5 bases from V and 6 from J; bases not matched to a gene: 20. Germline CDR1 and CDR2: MNHEY and SMNVEV (reference sequence). This CDR3 reads CASSPRFLAGGPRRAGELFF. The CDR3 DNA reads TGTGCCAGCAGTCCACGTTTTTTAGCGGGAGGGCCACGGCGGGCCGGGGAGCTGTTTTTT.

The chain couples TRBV5-1 to TRBJ2-7; TRBD2 matches 8 bases. Germline CDR1 is SGHRS and CDR2 is YFSETQ. CDR3 length: 16 amino acids. V was clipped by 2 bases and J by 2 bases; unmatched bases: 9. This chain's CDR3 is CASSLGPAGATYEQYF. CDR3 nucleotides: TGCGCCAGCAGCTTAGGCCCAGCGGGGGCCACCTACGAGCAGTACTTC.

V gene TRBV6-1 combines with J gene TRBJ2-5; D is possibly TRBD2 (6 bases). Per germline, CDR1 MNHNS and CDR2 SASEGT. The CDR3 is 16 residues long. The V end lost 0 bases, the J end lost 2 bases, and 13 bases lay between the germline ends. The DNA for the CDR3 is TGTGCCAGCAGTGAAGCGCTGGGCGGGGCTCAAGAGACCCAGTACTTC. It yields the protein CASSEALGGAQETQYF.

The rearrangement links TRBV19 to TRBJ2-5; 8 nucleotides agree with TRBD2. The length of the CDR3 is 16 residues. V lost 3 bases and J lost 3; bases outside the gene matches: 9. Germline lookup yields CDR1 LNHDA and CDR2 SQIVND (reference sequence). The CDR3 region is CASSMPGLGEEETQYF. The CDR3 nucleotides are TGTGCCAGTAGTATGCCGGGACTAGGGGAAGAAGAGACCCAGTACTTC.

This clone showed up just a few times. The chain joins TRBV4-1 to TRBJ2-5; tentatively, D is TRBD2 (6 bases). The CDR3 covers 13 residues. In germline, CDR1 is MGHRA, CDR2 YSYEKL. V lost 6 bases, J lost 4 bases, and 12 bases lay in between. CDR3 nucleotides: TGCGCCAGCAGTGGAGGGCGGGGAGAGACCCAGTACTTC. This encodes CASSGGRGETQYF.

This CDR3 is CASSPPGQGVDGYTF. The CDR3 DNA follows: TGTGCCAGCTCACCGCCGGGACAGGGGGTCGATGGCTACACCTTC. The genes are TRBV18 and TRBJ1-2; TRBD1 matches 11 bases. CDR1 is KGHSH, CDR2 LQKENI, per germline. CDR3 size: 15 residues. With 3 bases clipped from V and 6 bases from J, the junction kept 6 bases outside the gene matches.

The CDR3 spells CASSPRGQTFGVKLFF. Here the CDR3 DNA reads TGTGCCAGCTCACCACGGGGACAGACCTTCGGGGTAAAACTGTTTTTT. V is TRBV18 and J is TRBJ1-4, with 7 bases that match TRBD1. Looked up from germline, CDR1 is KGHSH and CDR2 is LQKENI. J gave up 10 bases and V 1 base, and 12 bases lay outside the gene matches. CDR3 length: 16 residues.

The CDR3 DNA sequence: TGCAGCGTTGATCCCACGAACACCGGGGAGCTGTTTTTT. As protein: CSVDPTNTGELFF. The J gene is TRBJ2-2, the V gene TRBV29-1; no clear D. Germline V CDR1 and CDR2: SQVTM, ANQGSEA. The CDR3 runs to 13 residues. V dropped 3 bases and J dropped 0 bases, with 5 bases sitting between them.

V and J are TRBV5-5 and TRBJ1-6; TRBD1 aligns across 9 bases. The CDR3 is 15 amino acids. Looked up from germline, CDR1 is SGHKS and CDR2 is YYEKEE (reference sequence). The V segment lost 3 bases and the J segment 5 bases; nucleotides outside the gene matches: 3. The DNA of the CDR3 is TGTGCCAGCAGCTGGGGGACAGGGAATAATTCACCCCTCCACTTT. Translating gives CASSWGTGNNSPLHF.

The V call is TRBV11-2, the J call TRBJ2-6; TRBD2 might be the D (6 bases). Trimming removed 8 bases from V and 4 bases from J, with 18 bases in between. Germline V gene data show CDR1 as SGHAT and CDR2 as FQNNGV. The CDR3 loop spans 16 amino acids. CDR3 DNA: TGTGCCAGCGGGCGGCGGGACCTCGTCGGGGCCAACGTCCTGACTTTC. This gives the protein CASGRRDLVGANVLTF. The entire variable domain, with the rest obtained from reference TRBV11-2 and TRBJ2-6, is as follows: EAGVAQSPRYKIIEKRQSVAFWCNPISGHATLYWYQQILGQGPKLLIQFQNNGVVDDSQLPKDRFSAERLKGVDSTLKIQPAKLEDSAVYLCASGRRDLVGANVLTFGAGSRLTVL.

The V and J genes are TRBV6-5 and TRBJ1-2; possibly TRBD1 for D (6 bases). Germline V gene sequence: CDR1 MNHEY, CDR2 SVGAGI. The CDR3 is made up of 15 amino acids. Trimming stripped 7 bases from V and 8 bases from J, with 23 bases between. CDR3: CASKRGGASQGGYTF. The CDR3, as DNA: TGTGCCAGCAAAAGGGGGGGCGCCTCTCAAGGGGGCTACACCTTC.

This chain connects TRBV3-1 (or the pseudogene TRBV3-2) to TRBJ2-2; 11 bases map to TRBD1. Per germline, CDR1 LGHDT and CDR2 YNNKEL (reference sequence). This CDR3 contains 16 residues. The junction had 7 bases not matched to a gene; V was cut back by 4 bases and J by 6 bases. The CDR3 region is CASSRSGTGGSGELFF. As DNA, the CDR3 is TGTGCCAGCAGCCGTTCCGGGACAGGGGGTTCCGGGGAGCTGTTTTTT.

V and J are TRBV23-1 and TRBJ1-2, with 7 bases matching TRBD1. TRBV23-1 belongs to the ORF category, with a function that is uncertain. V lost 4 bases and J lost 4; bases outside the gene matches: 6. This CDR3 has 14 residues. CDR3 amino acids: CASSPRGQSYGYTF. CDR3 DNA: TGCGCCAGCAGTCCTAGGGGGCAAAGCTATGGCTACACCTTC.

The V gene is TRBV27, the J gene TRBJ2-2; 7 bases fit TRBD1. J was trimmed by 0 bases and V by 5 bases; bases with no gene match: 3. The CDR3 contains 15 residues. Germline V lookup: CDR1 MNHEY, CDR2 SMNVEV (reference sequence). The CDR3 DNA reads as TGTGCCAGCAGTCTCGGGACAGCGAACACCGGGGAGCTGTTTTTT. It specifies CASSLGTANTGELFF.

The chain employs TRBV12-3 or TRBV12-4 and TRBJ2-5; 8 bases line up with TRBD1. The CDR3 is 13 amino acids. After removal of 6 bases from V and 3 bases from J, the junction contained 3 bases not matched to a gene. The CDR3 bases are TGTGCCAGCAGCTACAGGGGGGAAGAGACCCAGTACTTC. It is translated as CASSYRGEETQYF.

V and J are TRBV30 and TRBJ1-1; D uncertain. Between the trimmed V and J ends, which lost 0 bases and 3 bases, there was a span of 5 bases. This CDR3 spans 12 amino acids. Germline V CDR1 and CDR2: GTSNPN, SVGIG (reference sequence). Written as DNA, the CDR3 is TGTGCCTGGAGTGTTTCAGACACTGAAGCTTTCTTT. This gives the protein CAWSVSDTEAFF.